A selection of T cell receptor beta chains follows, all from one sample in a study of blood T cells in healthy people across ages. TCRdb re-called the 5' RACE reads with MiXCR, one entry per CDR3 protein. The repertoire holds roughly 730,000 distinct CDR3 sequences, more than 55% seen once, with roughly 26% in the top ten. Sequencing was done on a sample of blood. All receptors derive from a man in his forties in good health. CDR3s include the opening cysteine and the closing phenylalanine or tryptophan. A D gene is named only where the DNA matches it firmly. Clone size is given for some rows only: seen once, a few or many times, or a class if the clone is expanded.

cdr3_aa: CSAFRGGPLDNSPLHF
cdr3_nt: TGCAGTGCTTTCAGAGGGGGACCCCTCGATAATTCACCCCTCCACTTT
d_call: .
v_call: TRBV20-1
clone_size: .
cdr3_length: 16
j_call: TRBJ1-6

cdr3_aa: CASSRITGFQETQYF
cdr3_nt: TGTGCCAGCAGCCGAATTACAGGTTTTCAAGAGACCCAGTACTTC
d_call: .
v_call: TRBV7-9
clone_size: .
cdr3_length: 15
j_call: TRBJ2-5

cdr3_aa: CATSDLAGQGFGTVTQYF
cdr3_nt: TGTGCCACCAGTGACCTTGCCGGACAGGGGTTCGGTACAGTTACGCAGTATTTT
d_call: TRBD1
v_call: TRBV24-1
clone_size: .
cdr3_length: 18
j_call: TRBJ2-3

cdr3_aa: CSAGSGLQNYGYTF
cdr3_nt: TGCAGTGCTGGATCAGGGTTACAGAACTATGGCTACACCTTC
d_call: .
v_call: TRBV20-1
clone_size: .
cdr3_length: 14
j_call: TRBJ1-2

cdr3_aa: CASSPSSVGTDTQYF
cdr3_nt: TGTGCCAGCAGCCCTTCTAGTGTCGGCACAGATACGCAGTATTTT
d_call: .
v_call: TRBV2
clone_size: few
cdr3_length: 15
j_call: TRBJ2-3

cdr3_aa: CASISSTYEQHF
cdr3_nt: TGTGCCAGCATATCGTCAACCTACGAGCAGCACTTC
d_call: .
v_call: TRBV2
clone_size: .
cdr3_length: 12
j_call: TRBJ2-7

cdr3_aa: CSARGAGSVSTYEQYF
cdr3_nt: TGCAGTGCTAGAGGGGCTGGGTCGGTGAGCACCTACGAGCAGTACTTC
d_call: .
v_call: TRBV20-1
clone_size: .
cdr3_length: 16
j_call: TRBJ2-7

cdr3_aa: CSARSSGAHTQYF
cdr3_nt: TGCAGTGCTAGATCGTCGGGAGCACATACGCAGTATTTT
d_call: .
v_call: TRBV20-1
clone_size: many
cdr3_length: 13
j_call: TRBJ2-3

cdr3_aa: CASSPGTPGTPQHF
cdr3_nt: TGTGCCAGCAGTCCTGGGACTCCTGGTACTCCCCAGCATTTT
d_call: .
v_call: TRBV7-2
clone_size: .
cdr3_length: 14
j_call: TRBJ1-5

cdr3_aa: CASGNSGRPDSKTFHYEHYF
cdr3_nt: TGCGCCAGCGGCAACTCAGGACGGCCGGACTCCAAAACCTTCCATTACGAGCATTACTTC
d_call: .
v_call: TRBV5-1
clone_size: .
cdr3_length: 20
j_call: TRBJ2-7

cdr3_aa: CASSPRRGANTEAFF
cdr3_nt: TGTGCCAGCAGCCCCAGGCGGGGGGCGAACACTGAAGCTTTCTTT
d_call: .
v_call: TRBV11-2
clone_size: .
cdr3_length: 15
j_call: TRBJ1-1

cdr3_aa: CATRPETGSETQYF
cdr3_nt: TGTGCCACCAGACCGGAGACAGGGTCGGAGACCCAGTACTTC
d_call: TRBD1
v_call: TRBV3-1
clone_size: few
cdr3_length: 14
j_call: TRBJ2-5

cdr3_aa: CASTTLKKGPNYGYTF
cdr3_nt: TGTGCCAGCACCACTTTAAAAAAGGGCCCTAACTATGGCTACACCTTC
d_call: .
v_call: TRBV7-8
clone_size: .
cdr3_length: 16
j_call: TRBJ1-2

cdr3_aa: CASGESTDTQYF
cdr3_nt: TGCGCCAGCGGTGAGTCCACAGATACGCAGTATTTT
d_call: .
v_call: TRBV5-1
clone_size: .
cdr3_length: 12
j_call: TRBJ2-3

cdr3_aa: CASSPPTGTGQPQHF
cdr3_nt: TGTGCCAGCAGTCCACCCACAGGGACAGGACAGCCCCAGCATTTT
d_call: TRBD1
v_call: TRBV28
clone_size: .
cdr3_length: 15
j_call: TRBJ1-5

cdr3_aa: CASSEAGGGGTDTQYF
cdr3_nt: TGTGCCAGCAGTGAAGCAGGAGGGGGTGGCACAGATACGCAGTATTTT
d_call: .
v_call: TRBV6-1
clone_size: .
cdr3_length: 16
j_call: TRBJ2-3

cdr3_aa: CASSPRVGSLGEQYF
cdr3_nt: TGCGCCAGCAGCCCGCGGGTGGGTAGTCTAGGTGAGCAGTACTTC
d_call: .
v_call: TRBV4-3
clone_size: .
cdr3_length: 15
j_call: TRBJ2-7

cdr3_aa: CASSEDRNREDGYTF
cdr3_nt: TGTGCCAGCAGCGAGGATCGAAACAGGGAGGATGGCTACACCTTC
d_call: .
v_call: TRBV4-2
clone_size: .
cdr3_length: 15
j_call: TRBJ1-2

cdr3_aa: CSIRQGTVSYEQYF
cdr3_nt: TGCAGCATTAGACAGGGAACCGTCTCCTACGAGCAGTACTTC
d_call: TRBD1
v_call: TRBV29-1
clone_size: many
cdr3_length: 14
j_call: TRBJ2-7

cdr3_aa: CSVKLTGDGEAFF
cdr3_nt: TGCAGCGTCAAATTGACAGGGGATGGTGAAGCTTTCTTT
d_call: TRBD1
v_call: TRBV29-1
clone_size: .
cdr3_length: 13
j_call: TRBJ1-1

cdr3_aa: CASRLSDSFYEQYF
cdr3_nt: TGTGCCAGCCGTCTCTCAGACTCATTCTACGAGCAGTACTTC
d_call: .
v_call: TRBV12-3/TRBV12-4
clone_size: .
cdr3_length: 14
j_call: TRBJ2-7

cdr3_aa: CASSLSWRDEQYF
cdr3_nt: TGTGCCAGCAGTTTATCTTGGAGGGACGAGCAGTACTTC
d_call: .
v_call: TRBV27
clone_size: few
cdr3_length: 13
j_call: TRBJ2-7

cdr3_aa: CASSPRTGSYNEQYF
cdr3_nt: TGTGCCAGCAGTCCCCGGACAGGCTCGTACAATGAGCAGTACTTC
d_call: TRBD1
v_call: TRBV28
clone_size: .
cdr3_length: 15
j_call: TRBJ2-7

cdr3_aa: CASSEPGLAGVRTETQYF
cdr3_nt: TGTGCCAGCAGTGAACCCGGACTAGCGGGGGTTCGAACGGAGACCCAGTACTTC
d_call: TRBD2
v_call: TRBV25-1
clone_size: .
cdr3_length: 18
j_call: TRBJ2-5

cdr3_aa: CASRPDNPGQEDEQYF
cdr3_nt: TGCGCCAGCAGACCCGATAATCCGGGACAGGAGGACGAGCAGTACTTC
d_call: TRBD1
v_call: TRBV5-1
clone_size: .
cdr3_length: 16
j_call: TRBJ2-7

cdr3_aa: CASSQIAGGPGTDTQYF
cdr3_nt: TGCGCCAGCAGCCAAATAGCGGGGGGGCCTGGAACAGATACGCAGTATTTT
d_call: TRBD2
v_call: TRBV4-1
clone_size: .
cdr3_length: 17
j_call: TRBJ2-3

cdr3_aa: CASSRGTDRDTQYF
cdr3_nt: TGCGCCAGCAGTCGAGGGACTGACCGAGATACGCAGTATTTT
d_call: .
v_call: TRBV4-1
clone_size: .
cdr3_length: 14
j_call: TRBJ2-3

cdr3_aa: CASSSIDPYEQYF
cdr3_nt: TGTGCCAGCAGTTCAATAGACCCCTACGAGCAGTACTTC
d_call: .
v_call: TRBV12-3/TRBV12-4
clone_size: .
cdr3_length: 13
j_call: TRBJ2-7

cdr3_aa: CASSYSRGPNYGYTF
cdr3_nt: TGTGCCAGCAGTTACTCGCGGGGCCCGAACTATGGCTACACCTTC
d_call: .
v_call: TRBV6-5
clone_size: few
cdr3_length: 15
j_call: TRBJ1-2

cdr3_aa: CASSLPLAGGTYNEQFF
cdr3_nt: TGTGCCAGCAGCTTACCTCTAGCGGGAGGGACCTACAATGAGCAGTTCTTC
d_call: TRBD2
v_call: TRBV7-2
clone_size: few
cdr3_length: 17
j_call: TRBJ2-1

cdr3_aa: CAISDPTFGSKIDEQYF
cdr3_nt: TGTGCCATCAGCGACCCCACATTCGGATCGAAAATCGACGAGCAGTACTTC
d_call: .
v_call: TRBV10-3
clone_size: few
cdr3_length: 17
j_call: TRBJ2-7

cdr3_aa: CASSQEGPRENEKLFF
cdr3_nt: TGCGCCAGCAGCCAAGAGGGTCCCAGGGAAAATGAAAAACTGTTTTTT
d_call: .
v_call: TRBV4-3
clone_size: .
cdr3_length: 16
j_call: TRBJ1-4

cdr3_aa: CASSYGKEVAYNEQFF
cdr3_nt: TGTGCCAGCAGCTACGGGAAGGAAGTCGCCTACAATGAGCAGTTCTTC
d_call: .
v_call: TRBV6-2/TRBV6-3
clone_size: .
cdr3_length: 16
j_call: TRBJ2-1

cdr3_aa: CASSQEGGRLPGANVLTF
cdr3_nt: TGTGCCAGCAGCCAAGAGGGGGGGCGCTTGCCTGGGGCCAACGTCCTGACTTTC
d_call: .
v_call: TRBV4-2
clone_size: .
cdr3_length: 18
j_call: TRBJ2-6

cdr3_aa: CSARRSSGRLGADTQYF
cdr3_nt: TGCAGTGCTAGAAGGTCTAGCGGGAGATTAGGAGCAGATACGCAGTATTTT
d_call: TRBD2
v_call: TRBV20-1
clone_size: few
cdr3_length: 17
j_call: TRBJ2-3

cdr3_aa: CASIETGLTYEQYF
cdr3_nt: TGTGCCAGCATCGAAACAGGGCTGACCTACGAGCAGTACTTC
d_call: .
v_call: TRBV6-2/TRBV6-3
clone_size: .
cdr3_length: 14
j_call: TRBJ2-7

cdr3_aa: CSGGGGSYEQYF
cdr3_nt: TGCAGCGGCGGAGGGGGAAGCTACGAGCAGTACTTC
d_call: .
v_call: TRBV29-1
clone_size: .
cdr3_length: 12
j_call: TRBJ2-7

cdr3_aa: CASSDDPIEQYF
cdr3_nt: TGTGCCAGCAGTGACGACCCTATCGAGCAGTACTTC
d_call: .
v_call: TRBV28
clone_size: .
cdr3_length: 12
j_call: TRBJ2-7

cdr3_aa: CASTKTTSGGAPQYF
cdr3_nt: TGTGCCAGCACCAAAACGACTAGCGGGGGGGCACCCCAGTACTTC
d_call: TRBD2
v_call: TRBV6-5
clone_size: few
cdr3_length: 15
j_call: TRBJ2-5

cdr3_aa: CASGLYLRGHRQYF
cdr3_nt: TGTGCTAGTGGTTTGTACCTCCGAGGTCATAGGCAGTATTTT
d_call: .
v_call: TRBV12-5
clone_size: .
cdr3_length: 14
j_call: TRBJ2-3

cdr3_aa: CASSQDWLEGEQYF
cdr3_nt: TGCGCCAGCAGCCAAGACTGGCTAGAGGGGGAGCAGTACTTC
d_call: .
v_call: TRBV4-3
clone_size: few
cdr3_length: 14
j_call: TRBJ2-7

cdr3_aa: CSVEPWDRNGYTF
cdr3_nt: TGCAGCGTTGAGCCCTGGGACAGGAATGGCTACACCTTC
d_call: TRBD1
v_call: TRBV29-1
clone_size: few
cdr3_length: 13
j_call: TRBJ1-2

cdr3_aa: CATSERQGFGAKNIQYF
cdr3_nt: TGTGCCACCAGTGAGCGTCAGGGGTTTGGGGCCAAAAACATTCAGTACTTC
d_call: .
v_call: TRBV24-1
clone_size: few
cdr3_length: 17
j_call: TRBJ2-4

cdr3_aa: CASSQAPTGSYEQYF
cdr3_nt: TGCGCCAGCAGCCAAGCCCCGACAGGGTCGTACGAGCAGTACTTC
d_call: TRBD1
v_call: TRBV4-3
clone_size: once
cdr3_length: 15
j_call: TRBJ2-7

cdr3_aa: CASSPGRGTDTQYF
cdr3_nt: TGTGCCAGCAGCCCAGGTCGTGGGACAGATACGCAGTATTTT
d_call: .
v_call: TRBV11-3
clone_size: .
cdr3_length: 14
j_call: TRBJ2-3

cdr3_aa: CASSPGQGQGGYTF
cdr3_nt: TGCGCCAGCAGCCCGGGGCAGGGGCAAGGTGGCTACACCTTC
d_call: .
v_call: TRBV5-1
clone_size: few
cdr3_length: 14
j_call: TRBJ1-2

cdr3_aa: CASSLQRTSYEQYF
cdr3_nt: TGTGCCAGCAGCTTACAGCGCACGTCCTACGAGCAGTACTTC
d_call: .
v_call: TRBV11-2
clone_size: .
cdr3_length: 14
j_call: TRBJ2-7

cdr3_aa: CSVARGQGSYEQYF
cdr3_nt: TGCAGCGTCGCCCGGGGACAGGGTTCGTACGAGCAGTACTTC
d_call: TRBD1
v_call: TRBV29-1
clone_size: few
cdr3_length: 14
j_call: TRBJ2-7

cdr3_aa: CAWSFVGRDQPQHF
cdr3_nt: TGTGCCTGGAGTTTTGTGGGCAGGGATCAGCCCCAGCATTTT
d_call: .
v_call: TRBV30
clone_size: .
cdr3_length: 14
j_call: TRBJ1-5

cdr3_aa: CASSSRAPLENIQYF
cdr3_nt: TGTGCCAGCAGCTCCCGGGCCCCCCTGGAAAACATTCAGTACTTC
d_call: .
v_call: TRBV7-2
clone_size: .
cdr3_length: 15
j_call: TRBJ2-4

cdr3_aa: CASSQAWGQVYGYTF
cdr3_nt: TGCGCCAGCAGCCAAGCTTGGGGACAGGTTTATGGCTACACCTTC
d_call: TRBD1
v_call: TRBV4-1
clone_size: .
cdr3_length: 15
j_call: TRBJ1-2

cdr3_aa: CSVVVRGSGNTIYF
cdr3_nt: TGCAGCGTTGTAGTCCGAGGGTCTGGAAACACCATATATTTT
d_call: .
v_call: TRBV29-1
clone_size: .
cdr3_length: 14
j_call: TRBJ1-3

cdr3_aa: CASRQNVAGDYNEQFF
cdr3_nt: TGTGCCAGCAGACAAAACGTAGCGGGAGACTACAATGAGCAGTTCTTC
d_call: TRBD2
v_call: TRBV6-2/TRBV6-3
clone_size: .
cdr3_length: 16
j_call: TRBJ2-1

cdr3_aa: CASSVGGGAVEQYF
cdr3_nt: TGTGCCAGCAGCGTAGGCGGGGGGGCGGTCGAGCAGTACTTC
d_call: TRBD2
v_call: TRBV9
clone_size: .
cdr3_length: 14
j_call: TRBJ2-7

cdr3_aa: CASGFDSISRETQYF
cdr3_nt: TGTGCCAGCGGATTTGACAGCATAAGTCGAGAGACCCAGTACTTC
d_call: .
v_call: TRBV5-4
clone_size: .
cdr3_length: 15
j_call: TRBJ2-5